This TCR beta chain was captured in a study of cytomegalovirus exposure and HLA in healthy donors. Trimming at V came to 4 bases and at J to 10 bases, leaving 8 bases not matched to a gene. This CDR3 has 15 amino acids. The germline CDR1 and CDR2 sequences are SGHDT and YYEEEE. The PCR had 60 Vbeta and 13 Jbeta primers. TCRdb keeps only in-frame clones here, not all; method: immunoSEQ multiplex PCR. The sample features tens of thousands of clones, with around 1.6% in its top ten. The source of this sequence is a woman aged 60-75 years in good health and CMV-seronegative. This chain connects TRBV5-6 to TRBJ2-3, with 14 nucleotides matching TRBD2. The sequencing sample was made of PBMCs. DNA of the CDR3: TGTGCCAGCAGCGATAGAGGGACTAGCGGGAGATCGCAGTATTTT. Encoded protein: CASSDRGTSGRSQYF.